Only one count was recorded for the clone carrying this T cell receptor (beta chain). Under the authors' procedure: Estimation of nucleated cell counts was performed using reference gene primer amplification. The assay was immunoSEQ multiplex PCR, and TCRdb's table has in-frame clones only and misses some. The V and J calls and the clone size are those of that table, but D and trimming were determined from the DNA. The table lists 250,000 to 300,000 clones, more than 80% of them singletons. The sample belongs to a study of blood T cell repertoires in COVID-19. V lost 1 base to trimming and J lost 0 bases; unmatched junction nucleotides: 10. The CDR3 is 18 amino acids. Germline-derived CDR1 and CDR2 are MDHEN and SYDVKM. Cohorts were assigned according to the clinical history that participants reported. Before being deemed recovered, Cohort 3 donors had two negative PCRs, clearance, or symptom resolution.

V usage is TRBV28 and J usage is TRBJ2-3, with 7 bases identical to TRBD2. The receptor was isolated from a young woman who had recovered from COVID-19. The specimen was PBMCs or T cells enriched from blood (not recorded which). Written as DNA, the CDR3 is TGTGCCAGCAGTTTATTGGGGGTAGGGAGGGAGAGCACAGATACGCAGTATTTT. Translated: CASSLLGVGRESTDTQYF.